The 20 T cell receptor beta chains below were found in one sample sequenced in a study of cytomegalovirus exposure and HLA in healthy donors. With 60 Vbeta and 13 Jbeta primers, the PCR was carried out. Measured with immunoSEQ multiplex PCR; TCRdb has only the in-frame clones, and not every one. The table records about 120,000 clones, about three quarters of them present only once. Specimen: PBMCs. The receptors shown here come from a woman between 35 and 50 years old in good health and CMV-seropositive.

The rearrangement links TRBV30 to TRBJ1-5, with D possibly being TRBD1 (5 bases). This CDR3 contains 12 residues. The ends were cut back, 2 bases at V and 9 bases at J, with 11 bases in the middle. CDR1 and CDR2 (germline): GTSNPN, SVGIG (reference sequence). The CDR3 region has the DNA TGTGCCTGGAGTATACTCCAGGGGCCCCAGCATTTT. Translating gives CAWSILQGPQHF.

On this clone itself: This sample also contains other DNA sequences that code for the same CDR3. This chain joins TRBV16 and TRBJ1-3; no reliable D call. V was pared by 0 bases and J by 4 bases, with 10 bases between. The germline gives CDR1 KGHSY, CDR2 FQNENV. CDR3 length: 15 residues. In DNA form, the CDR3 reads TGTGCCAGCAGCCAATCCTCGGGTCCCGGAAACACCATATATTTT. It yields the protein CASSQSSGPGNTIYF.

The V and J genes are TRBV11-2 and TRBJ2-7; possible D gene TRBD2, 7 bases. The V gene's germline CDR1 is SGHAT and CDR2 FQNNGV. The V gene lost 4 bases and the J gene lost 5 bases, with 15 bases spanning the gap. There are 14 residues in the CDR3. The CDR3 bases are TGTGCCAGCAGCTCTCAACCGGGGGGCAACGAGCAGTACTTC. It specifies CASSSQPGGNEQYF.

The V gene is TRBV7-6, the J gene TRBJ2-5; 8 bases are shared with TRBD2. The CDR3 is 16 residues long. The germline CDR1 and CDR2 sequences are SGHVS and FNYEAQ. V shed 5 bases and J 0 bases; nucleotides not matched to a gene: 8. The CDR3 DNA is TGTGCCAGCAGCCGGGCGGGGGGAGGGTACCAAGAGACCCAGTACTTC. This translates into CASSRAGGGYQETQYF.

J is TRBJ2-5 and V is TRBV5-6, with D perhaps TRBD2 (5 bases). Trimming took 3 bases from V and 10 from J, leaving 22 bases between them. This CDR3 has 15 residues. Per germline, CDR1 SGHDT and CDR2 YYEEEE. For the CDR3, the DNA is TGTGCCAGCAGCTCCCGATTCCCCAATACTCGGGGCCAGTACTTC. Protein product: CASSSRFPNTRGQYF.

The gene calls are TRBV18 and TRBJ1-2; D possibly corresponds to TRBD1 (6 bases). CDR1 is KGHSH and CDR2 is LQKENI in the germline V gene. This CDR3 comprises 14 residues. Trimming took off 5 bases at V and 4 bases at J, with 14 bases between the two ends. The CDR3 DNA reads as TGTGCCAGCTCAGCAGCGGGGGGCGGCTATGGCTACACCTTC. Residues: CASSAAGGGYGYTF.

The chain couples TRBV9 to TRBJ1-2, with TRBD1 matching over 9 bases. The CDR3 contains 14 residues. The V segment lost 3 bases and the J segment 7 bases; nucleotides outside the gene matches: 7. From germline, CDR1 is SGDLS and CDR2 YYNGEE. The CDR3 region has the DNA TGTGCCAGCAGCGACCGACAGGGGGTGCTTGGCTACACCTTC. It translates to CASSDRQGVLGYTF.

The chain carries TRBV5-1 and TRBJ2-3, with no clear D. Germline lookup yields CDR1 SGHRS and CDR2 YFSETQ. The CDR3 sequence is 16 residues long. Trimming took 0 bases from V and 0 from J, leaving 11 bases between them. The CDR3 sequence is CASSLGLDPSTDTQYF. The DNA for the CDR3 is TGCGCCAGCAGCTTGGGTCTAGACCCTAGCACAGATACGCAGTATTTT.

V usage is TRBV5-1 and J usage is TRBJ2-3; perhaps TRBD2 as D (7 bases). From germline, CDR1 is SGHRS and CDR2 YFSETQ. Trimming removed 4 bases from V and 4 bases from J, with 16 bases in between. This CDR3 contains 15 residues. The CDR3 loop is CASSGGATLSDTQYF. DNA of the CDR3: TGCGCCAGCAGCGGGGGGGCTACTCTTTCAGATACGCAGTATTTT.

This clone was counted a single time. J is TRBJ2-7 and V is TRBV7-9; TRBD1 aligns across 9 bases. Germline CDR1 and CDR2: SEHNR and FQNEAQ (reference sequence). V gave up 5 bases and J gave up 2 bases; unmatched junction bases: 7. CDR3 size: 15 residues. This CDR3 reads CASSPGTGIPYEQYF. As DNA, the CDR3 is TGTGCCAGCAGCCCCGGGACAGGGATCCCCTACGAGCAGTACTTC.

The J gene is TRBJ2-7, the V gene TRBV19; maybe TRBD2 (5 bases). Per germline, CDR1 LNHDA and CDR2 SQIVND (reference sequence). CDR3 length: 15 amino acids. Trimming removed 1 base from V and 3 bases from J, with 13 bases in between. DNA of the CDR3: TGTGCCAGTAGTATAGCTGGCACCGGAGGCTACGAGCAGTACTTC. Amino acid sequence: CASSIAGTGGYEQYF.

This clone was seen a handful of times. This chain connects TRBV2 to TRBJ1-5; D gene uncertain. The CDR3 length is 13 residues. Per the germline V gene, CDR1 is SNHLY and CDR2 is FYNNEI. The V gene lost 5 bases and the J gene lost 7 bases, with 12 bases spanning the gap. Here the CDR3 DNA reads TGTGCCAGCAGTCCCGGGGTAGGGCAGCCCCAGCATTTT. Translation gives CASSPGVGQPQHF.

This clone turned up a few times. V gene TRBV7-2 combines with J gene TRBJ2-7, with 10 bases aligning to TRBD1. The CDR3 has 14 amino acids. After removal of 1 base from V and 6 bases from J, the junction contained 3 bases not matched to a gene. Germline V CDR1 and CDR2: SGHTA, FQGNSA. For the CDR3, the DNA is TGTGCCAGCAGCTTAGGGGACAGGGGAGGCGAGCAGTACTTC. It yields the protein CASSLGDRGGEQYF.

This clone was counted between two and nine times. This rearrangement joins TRBV27 to TRBJ1-4; D uncertain. This CDR3 spans 16 amino acids. V lost 5 bases to trimming and J lost 7 bases, with 20 bases between them. The germline CDR1 and CDR2 sequences are MNHEY and SMNVEV (reference sequence). The chain's CDR3 is CASSVLREASFEKLFF. DNA for the CDR3: TGTGCCAGCAGTGTGCTCCGTGAAGCGTCATTTGAAAAACTGTTTTTT.

The chain recombines TRBV5-3 with TRBJ1-1; no clear D. TRBV5-3 belongs to the ORF category, with a function that is uncertain. Trimming shortened V by 3 bases and J by 1 base, and 16 bases separated the two germline ends. The CDR3 totals 16 residues. CDR3 sequence reads: CARSYYYPSPNTEAFF. The CDR3 DNA sequence: TGTGCCAGAAGCTATTATTATCCCTCCCCGAACACTGAAGCTTTCTTT.

This clone was seen once. The chain uses TRBV6-5 and TRBJ1-4, with TRBD1 matching 9 bases. V lost 4 bases, J lost 4 bases, and 7 bases stayed unmatched. The CDR3 extends over 16 amino acids. Germline loops: CDR1 MNHEY, CDR2 SVGAGI. The CDR3: CASSLTGGNGNEKLFF. The CDR3 bases are TGTGCCAGCAGTTTAACAGGGGGCAATGGTAATGAAAAACTGTTTTTT.

The chain joins TRBV30 to TRBJ2-3; 10 positions match TRBD2. The ends lost 8 bases at V and 7 bases at J; junction bases unmatched: 9. Germline CDR1 is GTSNPN and CDR2 is SVGIG (reference sequence). There are 13 residues in the CDR3. CDR3 nucleotides: TGTGCCGGATCGAGCGGGGGGGCCTATACGCAGTATTTT. This sequence encodes CAGSSGGAYTQYF. Complete variable domain (other parts from reference TRBV30 and TRBJ2-3): SQTIHQWPATLVQPVGSPLSLECTVEGTSNPNLYWYRQAAGRGLQLLFYSVGIGQISSEVPQNLSASRPQDRQFILSSKKLLLSDSGFYLCAGSSGGAYTQYFGPGTRLTVL.

This chain joins TRBV7-3 and TRBJ2-2; 10 positions match TRBD2. The CDR3 consists of 18 residues. Trimming at V came to 4 bases and at J to 4 bases, leaving 12 bases not matched to a gene. Germline CDR1 SGHTA, CDR2 FQGTGA. CDR3 residues: CASSSKSSGGLSTGELFF. Here the CDR3 DNA reads TGTGCCAGCAGCTCCAAATCTAGCGGGGGACTTAGCACCGGGGAGCTGTTTTTT. Variable domain in full (rest from reference TRBV7-3 and TRBJ2-2): GAGVSQTPSNKVTEKGKYVELRCDPISGHTALYWYRQSLGQGPEFLIYFQGTGAADDSGLPNDRFFAVRPEGSVSTLKIQRTERGDSAVYLCASSSKSSGGLSTGELFFGEGSRLTVL.

The V and J genes are TRBV29-1 and TRBJ1-5; D possibly corresponds to TRBD1 (6 bases). This CDR3 spans 14 amino acids. V was trimmed by 4 bases and J by 5 bases, leaving 15 bases between them. Germline loops: CDR1 SQVTM, CDR2 ANQGSEA. Written as DNA, the CDR3 is TGCAGCGTTGTTACAGGGAATTCGTATCAGCCCCAGCATTTT. This translates into CSVVTGNSYQPQHF.

The chain has TRBV5-1 and TRBJ2-1, with TRBD2 matching 12 bases. Germline-derived CDR1 and CDR2 are SGHRS and YFSETQ. Trimming at V came to 2 bases and at J to 7 bases, leaving 4 bases not matched to a gene. This CDR3 comprises 15 residues. CDR3: CASSFSSGGANEQFF. The CDR3 DNA reads as TGCGCCAGCAGCTTTTCTAGCGGGGGGGCGAATGAGCAGTTCTTC.